The clone carrying this TCR beta chain was counted many times. The CDR3 length is 16 residues. V was cut by 6 bases and J by 9 bases, with 24 bases left in between. Germline CDR1 and CDR2: LGHDT and YNNKEL (reference sequence). The data originate from a study of spatial heterogeneity in lung cancer. Time point specified: sample taken at primary tumor resection. Sequencing was performed on whole RNA extracted from tumor and nontumor lung tissue, or from frozen PBMC, and the material was left unsorted. Every TCR cDNA molecule carried a tag that served as a unique molecular identifier. MiXCR, run by TCRdb on the 5' RACE reads, gives a single entry per CDR3 protein. The sample lists fewer than 6,500 distinct CDR3 sequences; around 13% were seen once.

The chain is built from TRBV3-1 and TRBJ2-4; TRBD1 might be the D (5 bases). Sequencing used normal lung tissue next to the tumor, obtained at surgery. This sequence was found in a female donor with early-stage non-small cell lung cancer. The CDR3 DNA is TGTGCCAGCAGTCCCTTTGGGCCAGGGCTTTGGACCATTCAGTACTTC. Its translation is CASSPFGPGLWTIQYF.